Detailed here is one T cell receptor beta chain. Its recognized antigen is unknown. Qualities for individual bases were not recorded, and no much larger clone is one base off. Based on the germline V gene, the CDR1 and CDR2 sequences are SQVTM and ANQGSEA. V is reduced by 7 bases and J by 3 bases, leaving a spacing of 17 bases between them. Counted from cysteine to phenylalanine, this CDR3 has 14 amino acids. The sequence is cut down to CDR3 DNA, 42 bases in frame from base 1. The donors were healthy, HIV-negative adults with no recently reported acute infections or vaccinations. Every donor was a Caucasian adult living in Nashville, Tennessee, USA. CD4+ T cells were enriched by magnetic negative selection, after which naive cells were positively selected on CD45RA and the negative fraction was taken as the memory subset. After blood collection by leukapheresis, PBMCs were isolated using Ficoll-Histopaque density gradient centrifugation and then cryopreserved in the vapor phase of liquid nitrogen. Purity and quantity of every magnetically sorted T cell population were checked by analytical flow cytometry. Genomic DNA was isolated from each sorted fraction and quantified by UV absorbance on a Nanodrop 2000c.

TCR CDR3 regions were amplified from genomic DNA by multiplex PCR using the deep immunoSEQ assay. Extracted genomic DNA from each cell subset was spread evenly across all wells of several immunoSEQ 96-well plates, with each plate serving as a replicate. Each replicate PCR for sorted subsets received 150 to 250 ng genomic DNA, equal to roughly 29,000 T cell genomes. Purified libraries were quantified with a Qubit 3.0 fluorometer, sized on a Bioanalyzer 2100, and re-quantified with the KAPA Library Quantification kit. Every immunoSEQ 96-well plate was sequenced on a dedicated single-read 150-cycle Illumina NextSeq 550 flow cell. The paper's processing steps were these. Because only junctional sequences without quality scores were contained in the immunoSEQ output, filtering matching that applied to full-length reads could not be performed. To assign V/J genes and CDR3, sequences were annotated using PyIR, a Python wrapper for IgBLAST v1.9, with IMGT germline references. Reads with weak V/J assignments (E-value above 1e-6), missing CDR3, stop codons, out-of-frame junctions, or ambiguous translated residues were removed. V3J clonotypes were defined as sequences sharing the same inferred V gene, J gene, and CDR3 amino acid sequence. The percentage overlap between two repertoires was calculated by dividing the number of shared unique clonotypes by the size of the smaller repertoire. Three approaches were used to assess repertoire richness: RTK rarefaction, the Chao1 estimator, and Recon v2.1 estimates of unobserved clonotypes. Generation probabilities were computed with OLGA for all TCRbeta clonotypes obtained by the gDNA method from several donors. This is the immuneACCESS table as TCRdb keeps it, with only in-frame sequences that have V and J called. A part of the clones is gone; compared with another copy, unresolved V genes explain less than half, and the rest is unexplained. V and J calls and clone size are as listed in that table; D and trimming were resolved from the DNA. The sample yields roughly 1,100,000 clones; about 75% were counted once. Approximately 1.5% of the sample rests with the top ten.

The sample originates from a study of shared clonotypes between healthy human individuals (dated by TCRdb to the early 2020s). Concerning the study at large: Three men and two women, aged 18 to 49 years, made up the cohort. Different laboratories and diverse techniques were used to prepare libraries and sequence TCR repertoires, to increase sequencing depth and limit assay-specific biases. To estimate repertoire size and how much clonotypes are shared between individuals, the study performed deep sequencing of blood TCR repertoires from about five healthy adults. Per donor, three plates each were used for CD4 naive and CD4 memory, two for CD8 naive, and one for CD8 memory. Per donor, leukapheresis produced somewhere between about 0.94 and 8.9 billion PBMCs.

Study-wide conclusions, independent of this receptor: Pairwise subsampling indicated that sequencing depth was expected to affect the degree of clonotype sharing among donors. When a handful of donors were compared, the shared fraction of clonotypes was 5% to 6.5% for naive CD4, around 4% for naive CD8, 2% to 2.5% for memory CD4, and around 0.4% for memory CD8. Naive subsets generally had larger estimated clonotype richness than memory subsets did. Incomplete sequencing was indicated by rarefaction of sorted-subset datasets, despite the large sequencing depth. Because the study included a small number of donors, the genetic and exposure-history diversity represented was limited. Sampling was restricted to blood, and TCR repertoires in tissue are likely to differ from TCR repertoires in blood. Higher generation probabilities were observed for clonotypes shared by all four sorted-subset donors than for non-shared clonotypes.

Recombination connected TRBV29-1 to TRBJ2-3; a tentative D call is TRBD1 (5 bases match). The material sequenced was memory CD4+ T cells sorted from blood. The cell subset or site label corresponds to: CD45RA-negative fraction. The origin of this receptor is a man aged 18 to 30 in good health. The nucleotide sequence is TGCAGCGCCCGATCGACAGCAATAACAGATACGCAGTATTTT. It codes for CSARSTAITDTQYF.